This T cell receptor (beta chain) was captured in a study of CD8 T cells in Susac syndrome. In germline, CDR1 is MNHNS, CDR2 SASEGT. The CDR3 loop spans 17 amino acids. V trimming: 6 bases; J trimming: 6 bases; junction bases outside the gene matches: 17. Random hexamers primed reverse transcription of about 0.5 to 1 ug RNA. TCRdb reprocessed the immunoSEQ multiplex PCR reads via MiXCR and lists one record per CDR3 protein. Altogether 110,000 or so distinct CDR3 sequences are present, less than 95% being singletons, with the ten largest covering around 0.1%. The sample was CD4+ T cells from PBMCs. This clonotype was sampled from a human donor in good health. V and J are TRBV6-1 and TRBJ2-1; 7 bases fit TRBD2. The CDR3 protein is CASRRGLGGTGGNEQFF. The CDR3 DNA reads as TGTGCCAGCAGGAGAGGACTAGGCGGGACGGGTGGCAATGAGCAGTTCTTC.